These T cell receptor beta chains were read from a single sample in a study of blood T cell repertoires in COVID-19. Only in-frame clones appear in the TCRdb table, and some are missing; sequencing was by immunoSEQ multiplex PCR. The data hold a few hundred thousand clones, with nearly 90% observed a single time. The source material was PBMCs or T cells enriched from blood (not recorded which). The receptors here all came from a woman between 18 and 29 years old with acute COVID-19. Each CDR3 is given with its conserved first and last residue. The order of the fields is CDR3 DNA, CDR3 protein, J gene, clone size, V gene, D gene, CDR3 length. The D gene is left open where the match is weak. Clone size, where shown, is once, few, many, or a class for clones that have expanded.

DNA: TGTGCCAGCAGCCAAGATTTGTCAGGGGGGTTGTACTTC
CDR3: CASSQDLSGGLYF
J: TRBJ2-7
size: .
V: TRBV3-1/TRBV3-2
D: .
length: 13

DNA: TGTGCCAGCAGCGTAGAGTCCCTAGCGGGAGGGGCTACGCAGTATTTT
CDR3: CASSVESLAGGATQYF
J: TRBJ2-3
size: .
V: TRBV9
D: TRBD2
length: 16

DNA: TGTGCCAGCAGCTTAGGGGCAGGCTACGAGCAGTACTTC
CDR3: CASSLGAGYEQYF
J: TRBJ2-7
size: .
V: TRBV7-2
D: .
length: 13

DNA: TGTGCCAGCACTTTGGGACAGCACTATGGCTACACCTTC
CDR3: CASTLGQHYGYTF
J: TRBJ1-2
size: .
V: TRBV6-5
D: TRBD1
length: 13

DNA: TGTGCCAGCAAAATGGGCACGATGAATCAGCCCCAGCATTTT
CDR3: CASKMGTMNQPQHF
J: TRBJ1-5
size: .
V: TRBV28
D: .
length: 14

DNA: TGCAGTTTCCGGGGGAACTATGGCTACACCTTC
CDR3: CSFRGNYGYTF
J: TRBJ1-2
size: once
V: TRBV20-1
D: .
length: 11

DNA: TGTGCCAGCAGGGGGGACACGTTTGAGCTGTTTTTT
CDR3: CASRGDTFELFF
J: TRBJ2-2
size: .
V: TRBV25-1
D: .
length: 12

DNA: TGCGCCAGCAGTTCCGGACAGGGAGAAGCCAAAAACATTCAGTACTTC
CDR3: CASSSGQGEAKNIQYF
J: TRBJ2-4
size: .
V: TRBV5-1
D: TRBD1
length: 16

DNA: TGTGCCAGTAGTATAGGAAGCGCAGGGGGCAACTACGAGCAGTACTTC
CDR3: CASSIGSAGGNYEQYF
J: TRBJ2-7
size: .
V: TRBV19
D: TRBD1
length: 16

DNA: TGTGCCAGCAGTTTAGGTCAGAACTATGGCTACACCTTC
CDR3: CASSLGQNYGYTF
J: TRBJ1-2
size: .
V: TRBV27
D: .
length: 13

DNA: TGTGCCTGGAAGTTGGGCGGGAGCACAGATACGCAGTATTTT
CDR3: CAWKLGGSTDTQYF
J: TRBJ2-3
size: .
V: TRBV30
D: .
length: 14